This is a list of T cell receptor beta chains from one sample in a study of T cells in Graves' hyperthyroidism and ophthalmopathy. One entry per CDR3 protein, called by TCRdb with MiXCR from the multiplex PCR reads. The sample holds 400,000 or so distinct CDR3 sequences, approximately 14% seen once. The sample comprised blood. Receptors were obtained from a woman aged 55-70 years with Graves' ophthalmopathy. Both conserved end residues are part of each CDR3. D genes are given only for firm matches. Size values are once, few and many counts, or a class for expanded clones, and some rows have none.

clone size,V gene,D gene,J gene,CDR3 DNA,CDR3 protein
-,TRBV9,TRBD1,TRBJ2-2,TGTGCCAGCTCCTTAGGGACAGGGGGGAGTAACACCGGGGAGCTGTTTTTT,CASSLGTGGSNTGELFF
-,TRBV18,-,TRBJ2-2,TGTGCCAGCCCACCCACTCCGGGGTCCGGGGAGCTGTTTTTT,CASPPTPGSGELFF
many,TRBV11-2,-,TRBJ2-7,TGTGCCAGCAGCTCTACCTACGAGCAGTACTTC,CASSSTYEQYF
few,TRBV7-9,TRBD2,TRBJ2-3,TGTGCCAGCAGCAGAGGACTAGCGGGAGTTTCAGATACGCAGTATTTT,CASSRGLAGVSDTQYF
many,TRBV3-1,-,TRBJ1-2,TGTGCCAGCAGCCAAGATTCAGGTATCTATGGCTACACCTTC,CASSQDSGIYGYTF
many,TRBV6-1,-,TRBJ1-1,TGTGCCAGCAGCTTGGAGGGGGGCATGAACACTGAAGCTTTCTTT,CASSLEGGMNTEAFF
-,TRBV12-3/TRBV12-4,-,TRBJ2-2,TGTGCCAGCAGTTTTTCGAGACAGTTACATACCGGGGAGCTGTTTTTT,CASSFSRQLHTGELFF
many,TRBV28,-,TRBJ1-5,TGTGCCAGCAGTCCCCCCAGCACAGGGACGGGGCAGCCCCAGCATTTT,CASSPPSTGTGQPQHF
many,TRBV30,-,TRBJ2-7,TGTGCCTGGAGTGTAGCGGCTTCGGGGGACGAGCAGTACTTC,CAWSVAASGDEQYF
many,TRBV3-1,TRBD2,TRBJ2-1,TGTGCCAGCGGGGGGGATGGGATCCCGTTCTTC,CASGGDGIPFF
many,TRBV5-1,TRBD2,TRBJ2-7,TGCGCCAGCAGCTTAATAGCGGGAACAAACTACGAGCAGTACTTC,CASSLIAGTNYEQYF
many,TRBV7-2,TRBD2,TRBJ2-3,TGTGCCAGCAGCTTCCGCGGGAGGGATCCAGATACGCAGTATTTT,CASSFRGRDPDTQYF
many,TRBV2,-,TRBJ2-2,TGTGCCAGCAGTGAACGAGGGGTCCGGGAGCTGTTTTTT,CASSERGVRELFF
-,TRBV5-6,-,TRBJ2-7,TGTGCCAGCAGCTCGGGGATCCCCAGCATACCTTACGAGCAGTACTTC,CASSSGIPSIPYEQYF
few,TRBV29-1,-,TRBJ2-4,TGCAGCGTTGACAGTGGGGACATTCAGTACTTC,CSVDSGDIQYF
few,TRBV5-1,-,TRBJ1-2,TGCGCCAGCAGCTTGGCTACAGGGACGGCTGGCTACACCTTC,CASSLATGTAGYTF
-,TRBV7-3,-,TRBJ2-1,TGTGCCAGCAGCTTATATGGGGGCTCCTACAATGAGCAGTTCTTC,CASSLYGGSYNEQFF
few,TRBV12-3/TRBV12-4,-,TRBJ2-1,TGTGCCAGCAGTTCAAGAGACAATGAGCAGTTCTTC,CASSSRDNEQFF
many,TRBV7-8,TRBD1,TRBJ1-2,TGTGCCAGCAGCCCCAGGACAGGGGTGAACTATGGCTACACCTTC,CASSPRTGVNYGYTF
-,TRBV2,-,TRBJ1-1,TGTGCCAGCAAGAGACAGGCGAACACTGAAGCTTTCTTT,CASKRQANTEAFF
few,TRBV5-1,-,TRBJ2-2,TGCGCCAGCAGCTCGAGATCGGGGCAGCTGGATACCGGGGAGCTGTTTTTT,CASSSRSGQLDTGELFF
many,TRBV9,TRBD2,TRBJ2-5,TGTGCCAGCAGCGTAGGAGCGGGAGTGGATGAGACCCAGTACTTC,CASSVGAGVDETQYF
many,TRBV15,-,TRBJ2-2,TGTGCCACCAGCAAGGCGGCAGGGAGTTTCGGGGAGCTGTTTTTT,CATSKAAGSFGELFF
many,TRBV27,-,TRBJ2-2,TGTGCCAGCAGTTTATTCGGAGCGTCGAACACCGGGGAGCTGTTTTTT,CASSLFGASNTGELFF
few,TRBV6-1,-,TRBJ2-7,TGTGCCAGCAGCTCGCAGGGGATCGAGCAGTACTTC,CASSSQGIEQYF
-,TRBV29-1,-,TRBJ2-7,TGCAGCGTTGTACGAGTTGGGAGGAACTACGAGCAGTACTTC,CSVVRVGRNYEQYF
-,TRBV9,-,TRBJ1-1,TGTGCCAGCAGCGTAGAGGGGCGTGAAGCTTTCTTT,CASSVEGREAFF
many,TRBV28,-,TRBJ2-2,TGTGCCAGCAGTTTATCCGGTGGAGCCACGAACACCGGGGAGCTGTTTTTT,CASSLSGGATNTGELFF
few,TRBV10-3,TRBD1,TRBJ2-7,TGTGCCATCAGTGAGCAACGTGTAGGGACAGGGGGCCCCGAGCAGTACTTC,CAISEQRVGTGGPEQYF
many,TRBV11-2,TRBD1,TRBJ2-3,TGTGCCAGCAGCTTCGACGGAGGGACAGGGAATAGAGATACGCAGTATTTT,CASSFDGGTGNRDTQYF
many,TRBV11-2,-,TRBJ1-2,TGTGCCAGCAGCTCGGAAGGAATGCTATATGGCTACACCTTC,CASSSEGMLYGYTF
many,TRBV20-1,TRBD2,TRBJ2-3,TGCAGTGCTAGAGCCGCACTAGCGGCCGGGGATACGCAGTATTTT,CSARAALAAGDTQYF
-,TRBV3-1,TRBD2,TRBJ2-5,TGTGCCAGCAGCCAAGTAAACCCAGCGGGAGGGCTCTACTTC,CASSQVNPAGGLYF
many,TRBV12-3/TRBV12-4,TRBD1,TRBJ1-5,TGTGCCAGCAGTTTAACCGGGACAGCTGATCAGCCCCAGCATTTT,CASSLTGTADQPQHF
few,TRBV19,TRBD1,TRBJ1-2,TGTGCCAGTAGTGCATGGGACAGGGCTAACTATGGCTACACCTTC,CASSAWDRANYGYTF
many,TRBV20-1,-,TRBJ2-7,TGCAGTGCTAGAGTCTCCTTGGAGCAGTACTTC,CSARVSLEQYF
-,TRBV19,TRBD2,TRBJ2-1,TGTGCCAGTAGTATAGATCCGCCGCTAGCGGGAAGTGAGCAGTTCTTC,CASSIDPPLAGSEQFF
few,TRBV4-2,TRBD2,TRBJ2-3,TGTGCCAGCAGCCAAGAGATCCAGGGAGGGGGCACAGATACGCAGTATTTT,CASSQEIQGGGTDTQYF
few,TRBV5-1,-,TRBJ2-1,TGCGCCAGCAGCCTCCGTGGAGACCCACTCAATGAGCAGTTCTTC,CASSLRGDPLNEQFF
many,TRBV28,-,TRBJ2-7,TGTGCCAGCAGTTTAAGGCAGGACACCTACGAGCAGTACTTC,CASSLRQDTYEQYF
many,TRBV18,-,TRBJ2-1,TGTGCCAGCTCATCCTGGGGGACCAGCTCCTACAATGAGCAGTTCTTC,CASSSWGTSSYNEQFF
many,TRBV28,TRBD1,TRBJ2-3,TGTGCCAGCAGTTCCGCGATCAGGGGGTCTAGCACAGATACGCAGTATTTT,CASSSAIRGSSTDTQYF
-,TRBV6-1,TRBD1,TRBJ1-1,TGTGCCAGCTCTCAAAGGCAGGGGGTTTGGAACACTGAAGCTTTCTTT,CASSQRQGVWNTEAFF
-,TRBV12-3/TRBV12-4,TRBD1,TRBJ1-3,TGTGCCAGCAGTTCGTACGGGACAGGGTCTGGAAACACCATATATTTT,CASSSYGTGSGNTIYF
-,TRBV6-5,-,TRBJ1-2,TGTGCCAGCAGTTACGCGACAGAGGAGAGGAGTGGCTACACCTTC,CASSYATEERSGYTF
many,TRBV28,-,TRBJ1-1,TGTGCCAGCCTTCCACAAGGAAACACTGAAGCTTTCTTT,CASLPQGNTEAFF
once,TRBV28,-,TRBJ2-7,TGTGCCAGCAGCCCGAGGAGCGGGACAGCATACTTC,CASSPRSGTAYF
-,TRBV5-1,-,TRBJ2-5,TGCGCCAGCAGCTTGAACCACGGGGAGACCCAGTACTTC,CASSLNHGETQYF
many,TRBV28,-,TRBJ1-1,TGTGCCAGCAGGTCCAACGGGATTGCGACTGAAGCTTTCTTT,CASRSNGIATEAFF
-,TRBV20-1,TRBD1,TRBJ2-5,TGCAGTGCTAGAGATTCCGGGACAGGGGGAGAGACCCAGTACTTC,CSARDSGTGGETQYF
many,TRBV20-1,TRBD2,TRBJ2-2,TGCAGTGCTAGAGATGTACTAGCGGGAGACGCGAACACCGGGGAGCTGTTTTTT,CSARDVLAGDANTGELFF
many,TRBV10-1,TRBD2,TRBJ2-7,TGCGCCAGCATGAAGGCTTTAGGACTAGCGGGAGTATACGAGCAGTACTTC,CASMKALGLAGVYEQYF
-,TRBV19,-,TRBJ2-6,TGTGCCAGTAGTATGCAGGGGGACTACTCTGGGGCCAACGTCCTGACTTTC,CASSMQGDYSGANVLTF
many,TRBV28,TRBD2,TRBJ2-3,TGTGCCAGCATATTACTAGCGGGAGGGCCGAGGGATACGCAGTATTTT,CASILLAGGPRDTQYF
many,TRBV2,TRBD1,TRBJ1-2,TGTGCCAGCACCTGGGACAGGGAGGATGGCTACACCTTC,CASTWDREDGYTF
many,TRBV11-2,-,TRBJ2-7,TGTGCCAGCAGCCGGCTGGGGCTAGCGAGCTTCTACGAGCAGTACTTC,CASSRLGLASFYEQYF
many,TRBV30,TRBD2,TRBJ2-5,TGTGCCTGGAACCCTGGGACTAGCGGGAGAGAGACCCAGTACTTC,CAWNPGTSGRETQYF